These 21 T cell receptor beta chains came from one sample sequenced in a study of cytomegalovirus exposure and HLA in healthy donors. 60 Vbeta and 13 Jbeta primers were used in PCR. Only in-frame clones appear in the TCRdb table, and some are missing; sequencing was by immunoSEQ multiplex PCR. This repertoire includes about 160,000 clones. Material for sequencing was PBMCs. The receptors come from a woman between 55 and 75 years old in good health and CMV-seronegative.

The DNA for the CDR3 is TGTGCCAGCAGCTCAGTGGGGGGACTCTACGAGCAGTACTTC. Translated: CASSSVGGLYEQYF. The chain links TRBV11-2 to TRBJ2-7; tentatively, D is TRBD2 (6 bases). The CDR3 sequence is 14 residues long. Trimming stripped 4 bases from V and 3 bases from J, with 13 bases between. The germline V gene has CDR1 SGHAT and CDR2 FQNNGV.

The chain recombines TRBV7-2 with TRBJ1-1; D is possibly TRBD1 (5 bases). The germline V gene has CDR1 SGHTA and CDR2 FQGNSA. The CDR3 has 13 amino acids. V was clipped by 1 base and J by 7 bases, with 10 bases between them. CDR3 DNA: TGTGCCAGCAGCTTAGTGGGGGGGAGTGAAGCTTTCTTT. Its translation: CASSLVGGSEAFF.

This rearrangement joins TRBV5-1 to TRBJ1-6; the match to TRBD1 covers 12 bases. V shed 4 bases and J 5 bases; nucleotides not matched to a gene: 7. The germline V gene encodes CDR1 SGHRS and CDR2 YFSETQ. This CDR3 region has 17 residues. The CDR3 sequence: CASSTTGTGGDNSPLHF. In DNA, the CDR3 is TGCGCCAGCAGCACTACCGGGACAGGGGGCGATAATTCACCCCTCCACTTT.

J is TRBJ1-4 and V is TRBV7-6, with a tentative D call TRBD1 (6 bases). Per germline, CDR1 SGHVS and CDR2 FNYEAQ. The CDR3 runs 16 residues. V was pared by 5 bases and J by 8 bases, with 21 bases between. In DNA form, the CDR3 reads TGTGCCAGCAGCCAGGTGGACAGTTTACGAGGGGAAAAACTGTTTTTT. It translates to CASSQVDSLRGEKLFF.

The rearrangement joins TRBV18 to TRBJ1-5; 9 positions agree with TRBD1. The CDR3 contains 16 residues. Germline CDR1 KGHSH, CDR2 LQKENI. J gave up 0 bases and V 3 bases, and 3 bases lay outside the gene matches. As DNA, the CDR3 is TGTGCCAGCTCACCTGACAGGGGGAATAGCAATCAGCCCCAGCATTTT. It encodes CASSPDRGNSNQPQHF.

The chain uses TRBV5-4 and TRBJ2-2; 8 bases agree with TRBD1. Per germline, CDR1 SGHNT and CDR2 YYREEE (reference sequence). Germline trimming cut 4 bases from V and 6 bases from J; bases unmatched to any gene: 8. The CDR3 is made up of 15 amino acids. The CDR3 is CASSLGQGLPGELFF. CDR3 sequence (DNA): TGTGCCAGCAGCCTCGGACAGGGTCTACCCGGGGAGCTGTTTTTT.

The chain is built from TRBV11-2 and TRBJ2-5, with 8 bases lining up with TRBD2. V was pared by 5 bases and J by 5 bases, with 10 bases of the junction left unmatched. There are 15 residues in the CDR3. Germline V lookup: CDR1 SGHAT, CDR2 FQNNGV. The CDR3 is CASSLVTSVVETQYF. DNA for the CDR3: TGTGCCAGCAGCCTTGTGACTAGCGTCGTGGAGACCCAGTACTTC.

V gene TRBV4-2 combines with J gene TRBJ2-2; no reliable D call. CDR1 and CDR2 (germline): LGHNA, YNFKEQ. The CDR3 is made up of 15 amino acids. V shed 1 base and J shed 1 base, with 7 bases lying between them. CDR3 bases: TGTGCCAGCAGCCAAGGGGCTCTGAACACCGGGGAGCTGTTTTTT. Protein product: CASSQGALNTGELFF.

The CDR3 region is CASSEYGRVGTEAFF. Here the CDR3 DNA reads TGTGCCAGCAGTGAATACGGTCGGGTCGGCACTGAAGCTTTCTTT. This sequence joins TRBV2 and TRBJ1-1; D gene uncertain. The germline V gene has CDR1 SNHLY and CDR2 FYNNEI. Trimming removed 2 bases from V and 4 bases from J, with 14 bases in between. The CDR3 extends over 15 amino acids.

The J gene is TRBJ1-5, the V gene TRBV7-9; D is perhaps TRBD1 (5 bases). V was shortened by 3 bases and J by 2 bases, with 17 bases between the two germline ends. This CDR3 comprises 17 residues. Germline V gene data show CDR1 as SEHNR and CDR2 as FQNEAQ (reference sequence). The CDR3, as DNA: TGTGCCAGCAGCTTGGAAAGGGGAGGGGTAGGCAATCAGCCCCAGCATTTT. Residues: CASSLERGGVGNQPQHF.

J is TRBJ2-2 and V is TRBV6-1, with D perhaps TRBD1 (6 bases). The CDR3 totals 14 residues. Germline CDR1 reads MNHNS; CDR2 reads SASEGT. V was shortened by 10 bases and J by 0 bases, with 12 bases between the two germline ends. DNA of the CDR3: TGTGCCACCCTGAGGGGGACGAACACCGGGGAGCTGTTTTTT. As protein: CATLRGTNTGELFF.

The CDR3 DNA sequence: TGCGCCAGCAGCCAGGGATGGACAGGGAACTCCTACGAGCAGTACTTC. This translates into CASSQGWTGNSYEQYF. V and J are TRBV4-1 and TRBJ2-7; 8 positions match TRBD1. CDR3 size: 16 residues. Trimming took 3 bases from V and 0 from J; bases not matched to a gene: 7. The germline gives CDR1 MGHRA, CDR2 YSYEKL.

The chain joins TRBV5-1 to TRBJ2-2; TRBD2 is a possible D gene (5 bases). Germline V gene data show CDR1 as SGHRS and CDR2 as YFSETQ. Trimming removed 1 base from V and 3 bases from J, with 13 bases in between. This CDR3 has 16 amino acids. CDR3 DNA: TGCGCCAGCAGCTTGACGGTCGGGCGGGACACCGGGGAGCTGTTTTTT. Translation gives CASSLTVGRDTGELFF.

The CDR3 nucleotides are TGTGCCAGCAGCATAACTAGCGGAGACAATGAGCAGTTCTTC. The encoded protein is CASSITSGDNEQFF. The V and J genes are TRBV7-2 and TRBJ2-1; 8 positions agree with TRBD2. V shed 5 bases, J shed 5 bases, and the junction held 5 bases outside the gene matches. The CDR3 loop spans 14 amino acids. Germline lookup yields CDR1 SGHTA and CDR2 FQGNSA.

The chain uses TRBV7-2 and TRBJ2-1; possibly TRBD1 for D (7 bases). Germline values: CDR1 SGHTA, CDR2 FQGNSA. The CDR3 runs 13 residues. V was shortened by 5 bases and J by 9 bases, with 14 bases between the two germline ends. The CDR3 here is CASSLRQGGEQFF. For the CDR3, the DNA is TGTGCCAGCAGCCTAAGACAGGGAGGTGAGCAGTTCTTC.

The gene calls are TRBV5-8 and TRBJ1-6, with D unresolved. CDR1 is SGHTS and CDR2 is YDEGEE in the germline V gene. This CDR3 region has 15 residues. V dropped 5 bases and J dropped 9 bases, with 18 bases sitting between them. The CDR3 is CASSDKSAGSSPLHF. In nucleotides, the CDR3 is TGTGCCAGCAGTGATAAATCGGCAGGTTCTTCACCCCTCCACTTT.

This sequence joins TRBV19 and TRBJ1-5, with 7 bases matching TRBD1. The CDR3 extends over 15 amino acids. V was clipped by 5 bases and J by 4 bases; unmatched bases: 8. Per the germline V gene, CDR1 is LNHDA and CDR2 is SQIVND (reference sequence). Here the CDR3 DNA reads TGTGCCAGTAGTTCCCGGGACAGACTGAATCAGCCCCAGCATTTT. Translation: CASSSRDRLNQPQHF.

The chain carries TRBV6-1 and TRBJ2-1, with 10 bases fitting TRBD2. The CDR3 contains 14 residues. CDR1 MNHNS and CDR2 SASEGT come from the germline V gene. After removal of 6 bases from V and 8 bases from J, the junction contained 7 bases not matched to a gene. CDR3 residues: CASSQRGGRDEQFF. The CDR3 DNA sequence: TGTGCCAGCAGCCAGCGGGGGGGCCGGGATGAGCAGTTCTTC.

The chain carries TRBV7-9 and TRBJ2-7, with a weak D call TRBD1 (6 bases). V lost 5 bases and J 6 bases, leaving 17 bases between the germline ends. Germline CDR1 SEHNR, CDR2 FQNEAQ (reference sequence). CDR3 size: 14 residues. CDR3: CASSIDRSTGEQYF. CDR3 sequence (DNA): TGTGCCAGCAGCATCGACAGGTCGACAGGCGAGCAGTACTTC.

The genes are TRBV11-3 and TRBJ2-2, with unresolved D. The CDR3 covers 15 residues. Germline lookup yields CDR1 SGHNT and CDR2 YENEEA. V gave up 1 base and J gave up 6 bases, with 12 bases separating them. This CDR3 is CASSLVSGHAGELFF. The CDR3 nucleotides read TGTGCCAGCAGCTTAGTTTCTGGCCACGCCGGGGAGCTGTTTTTT.

The chain carries TRBV7-8 and TRBJ2-7, with 10 bases aligning to TRBD2. Trimming took 1 base from V and 2 from J; bases not matched to a gene: 5. The CDR3 totals 16 residues. Germline CDR1 is SGHVS and CDR2 is FQNEAQ. CDR3 nucleotide sequence: TGTGCCAGCAGCTTAGGGGAGCGGGGGGGCCCCTACGAGCAGTACTTC. It translates to CASSLGERGGPYEQYF.